This TCR beta chain was recorded in a study of CD8 T cells in ankylosing spondylitis. The CDR3 spans 16 residues. CDR1 MNHEY and CDR2 SVGAGI come from the germline V gene. The V segment lost 7 bases and the J segment 6 bases; nucleotides outside the gene matches: 16. Quantitative 5'-RACE with molecular barcodes was used to make the TCR beta libraries. MiXCR was run by TCRdb on the 5' RACE reads, yielding one entry per CDR3 protein. This table has 150,000 to 200,000 distinct CDR3 sequences, 25% to 35% appearing once. Ten or more counts support this clonotype. Its antigen is as yet unknown. Broader study findings: Seemingly characteristic of ankylosing spondylitis blood was a TCR beta motif consisting of several highly homologous variants. Relatively rare in peripheral blood, disease-linked clones were also CD8+. Reportedly, disease-linked clones are significantly enriched in ankylosing spondylitis patients' matched synovial fluid.

The sequenced material came from synovial fluid, either unsorted or a sorted T cell fraction (not recorded which). The chain recombines TRBV6-5 with TRBJ1-1, with 8 bases that match TRBD1. This clonotype was sampled from a male donor with ankylosing spondylitis. DNA of the CDR3: TGTGCCAGCACCCGAGGACAGGGTGGATCGGGGGCTGAAGCTTTCTTT. The encoded protein is CASTRGQGGSGAEAFF.